This T cell receptor beta chain was observed in a study of shared clonotypes between healthy human individuals. Findings and caveats of the study: Naive CD4 clonotypes overlapped across a handful of donors at approximately 4.5%.

As concerns this clone: Its antigen is unknown.

The germline gives CDR1 SGHRS, CDR2 YFSETQ. The length of the CDR3 is 14 residues. V was clipped by 4 bases and J by 4 bases; unmatched bases: 6. The repertoire was sequenced with immunoSEQ multiplex PCR; TCRdb's copy has only in-frame clones and lacks some. The table includes roughly 2,300,000 clones, 85% to 95% detected once. This clonotype was obtained from a man in his late teens or twenties in good health. Some clones in this sample may be carry-over from other donors' samples. The sample consisted of naive CD4+ T cells from PBMCs. This sample's subset: CD45RA+ positively selected. This rearrangement joins TRBV5-1 to TRBJ2-3; 7 bases match TRBD2. The CDR3 loop is CASSPRTSSDTQYF. The CDR3 DNA sequence: TGCGCCAGCAGCCCTCGGACTAGTTCAGATACGCAGTATTTT. The full variable domain, in which reference TRBV5-1 and TRBJ2-3 provide the parts outside the CDR3, is KAGVTQTPRYLIKTRGQQVTLSCSPISGHRSVSWYQQTPGQGLQFLFEYFSETQRNKGNFPGRFSGRQFSNSRSEMNVSTLELGDSALYLCASSPRTSSDTQYFGPGTRLTVL.